The 30 T cell receptor beta chains below come from one sample, sequenced in a study of T cell responses to AZD1222 COVID-19 vaccine. Only in-frame clones appear in the TCRdb table, and some are missing; sequencing was by immunoSEQ multiplex PCR. The sample holds about 75,000 clones, 88% seen once. Source: peripheral blood, taken 28 days after the second dose of the MenACWY control vaccine. These receptors all come from an adult who received the MenACWY meningococcal vaccine as a control.

This clone appeared a few times. The chain uses TRBV12-3 or TRBV12-4 and TRBJ1-6; no definite D call. V shed 1 base and J shed 6 bases, with 1 base lying between them. The CDR3 has 12 residues. Here the CDR3 DNA reads TGTGCCAGCAGTTTAGGTAATTCACCCCTCCACTTT. Protein sequence: CASSLGNSPLHF.

Only one count was recorded for this clone. V and J are TRBV29-1 and TRBJ1-4; 9 positions agree with TRBD1. Trimming removed 5 bases from V and 3 bases from J; junction bases left unmatched: 4. There are 14 residues in the CDR3. Germline V lookup: CDR1 SQVTM, CDR2 ANQGSEA. The CDR3 sequence is CSVRTGGPNEKLFF. In DNA, the CDR3 is TGCAGCGTTCGAACAGGGGGCCCTAATGAAAAACTGTTTTTT.

This chain uses TRBV2 with TRBJ2-7, with TRBD2 as a possible D gene (5 bases). Germline V gives CDR1 SNHLY, CDR2 FYNNEI. This CDR3 is built from 11 residues. V was shortened by 7 bases and J by 7 bases, with 11 bases between the two germline ends. The CDR3 protein is CASIEGREQYF. In DNA, the CDR3 is TGTGCCAGCATTGAGGGAAGGGAGCAGTACTTC.

This rearrangement joins TRBV6-5 to TRBJ1-3; D ambiguous. Germline CDR1 and CDR2: MNHEY and SVGAGI. V dropped 0 bases and J dropped 7 bases, with 10 bases sitting between them. This CDR3 region has 14 residues. The CDR3 bases are TGTGCCAGCAGTTACTCTAAGTGGACTAACACCATATATTTT. Its protein product is CASSYSKWTNTIYF.

The CDR3 region is CASSDGRGQRSGYTF. CDR3 DNA: TGTGCCAGCAGTGATGGAAGAGGACAGAGGTCCGGCTACACCTTC. V gene TRBV2 combines with J gene TRBJ1-2; perhaps TRBD1 as D (6 bases). Deletions cut 3 bases from V and 8 bases from J, with 19 bases between. The CDR3 runs to 15 residues. Germline V gene sequence: CDR1 SNHLY, CDR2 FYNNEI. Together with reference TRBV2 and TRBJ1-2, the CDR3 gives the full variable domain: EPEVTQTPSHQVTQMGQEVILRCVPISNHLYFYWYRQILGQKVEFLVSFYNNEISEKSEIFDDQFSVERPDGSNFTLKIRSTKLEDSAMYFCASSDGRGQRSGYTFGSGTRLTVV.

On this clone itself: The junction shows a germline mismatch at one end, possibly a read error. The DNA of the CDR3 is TGTGCCAGCAGTTTACCCCCGACAGGGGACCCCTCGAATTTT. This translates into CASSLPPTGDPSNF. The chain couples TRBV6-5 to TRBJ1-3; 8 bases are shared with TRBD1. CDR1 and CDR2 from the germline V gene are MNHEY and SVGAGI. This CDR3 has 14 residues.

J is TRBJ1-2 and V is TRBV7-2; D is possibly TRBD1 (6 bases). From germline, CDR1 is SGHTA and CDR2 FQGNSA. The CDR3 is 12 residues long. V was trimmed by 1 base and J by 7 bases, leaving 7 bases between them. CDR3 in amino acids: CASSLDRAGYTF. In DNA form, the CDR3 reads TGTGCCAGCAGCTTAGACAGGGCTGGCTACACCTTC.

This clone showed up just a few times. The rearrangement joins TRBV7-9 to TRBJ1-5; D is uncertain. The CDR3 runs to 14 residues. Trimming shortened V by 1 base and J by 3 bases, and 7 bases separated the two germline ends. The germline CDR1 and CDR2 sequences are SEHNR and FQNEAQ (reference sequence). The CDR3 DNA sequence: TGTGCCAGCAGCTTAGGGTCCTTCAATCAGCCCCAGCATTTT. Its translation: CASSLGSFNQPQHF.

This chain's CDR3 is CAISQRLGPYNEQFF. Here the CDR3 DNA reads TGTGCCATCAGTCAGCGGCTAGGCCCCTACAATGAGCAGTTCTTC. V is TRBV10-3 and J is TRBJ2-1, with D perhaps TRBD2 (5 bases). The germline V gene encodes CDR1 ENHRY and CDR2 SYGVKD. The CDR3 length is 15 residues. Trimming removed 5 bases at V and 2 bases at J, with 13 bases between.

The J gene is TRBJ2-7, the V gene TRBV23-1, with a possible D match to TRBD2 (11 bases). TRBV23-1 is sorted into the ORF group, with uncertain function. The V end was cut by 3 bases, the J end by 5 bases, with 32 bases between. This CDR3 is built from 20 residues. The CDR3 DNA is TGCGCCAGCAGTCACATTGACAGGGGGCTAGCGGGGGGCCTCCGGCACGAGCAGTACTTC. Protein: CASSHIDRGLAGGLRHEQYF.

The J gene is TRBJ2-7, the V gene TRBV5-1, with TRBD2 as a possible D gene (5 bases). Germline V gene lookup returns CDR1 SGHRS and CDR2 YFSETQ. V was shortened by 0 bases and J by 3 bases, with 10 bases between the two germline ends. The CDR3 extends over 14 amino acids. Here the CDR3 reads CASSLAIEGYEQYF. CDR3 DNA sequence: TGCGCCAGCAGCTTGGCCATCGAGGGCTACGAGCAGTACTTC.

The chain recombines TRBV6-5 with TRBJ1-4, with 8 bases matching TRBD1. Trimming removed 6 bases from V and 11 bases from J; junction bases left unmatched: 5. CDR1 is MNHEY and CDR2 is SVGAGI in the germline V gene. The CDR3 has 12 amino acids. CDR3 sequence (DNA): TGTGCCAGCAGAGACAGGGGCGAGAAACTGTTTTTT. Its protein product is CASRDRGEKLFF.

The rearrangement uses TRBV5-1 and TRBJ2-3; 7 nucleotides line up with TRBD2. CDR1 and CDR2 (germline): SGHRS, YFSETQ. V was pared by 1 base and J by 6 bases, with 5 bases of the junction left unmatched. This CDR3 is 14 amino acids long. The DNA of the CDR3 is TGCGCCAGCAGCTTGACTAGCGAGGCGGATACGCAGTATTTT. Encoded protein: CASSLTSEADTQYF.

The chain joins TRBV7-8 to TRBJ2-1, with D possibly TRBD1 on 7 matching bases. Trimming cost V 0 bases and J 12 bases, with 15 bases left between them. The CDR3 runs 14 residues. Per germline, CDR1 SGHVS and CDR2 FQNEAQ. The DNA for the CDR3 is TGTGCCAGCAGCTTAGCCGCCAGGGGGGAGGTGCAGTTCTTC. Its protein product is CASSLAARGEVQFF. Full variable domain (rest looked up from reference TRBV7-8 and TRBJ2-1): GAGVSQSPRYKVAKRGQDVALRCDPISGHVSLFWYQQALGQGPEFLTYFQNEAQLDKSGLPSDRFFAERPEGSVSTLKIQRTQQEDSAVYLCASSLAARGEVQFFGPGTRLTVL.

The chain is built from TRBV6-1 and TRBJ1-3, with a tentative D call TRBD1 (5 bases). CDR1 and CDR2 from the germline V gene are MNHNS and SASEGT. The CDR3 contains 18 residues. Trimming shortened V by 0 bases and J by 0 bases, and 15 bases separated the two germline ends. This CDR3 reads CASSEALQTGVSGNTIYF. The CDR3 nucleotides read TGTGCCAGCAGTGAAGCGCTTCAAACAGGCGTCTCTGGAAACACCATATATTTT.

The rearrangement joins TRBV7-9 to TRBJ1-6; TRBD1 aligns across 7 bases. The CDR3 has 16 residues. Per the germline V gene, CDR1 is SEHNR and CDR2 is FQNEAQ (reference sequence). V was pared by 4 bases and J by 7 bases, with 10 bases of the junction left unmatched. CDR3 sequence: CASSSPEDRQNSPLHF. The CDR3 bases are TGTGCCAGCAGCTCCCCAGAGGACAGGCAAAATTCACCCCTCCACTTT. Full variable domain (outside the CDR3, taken from reference TRBV7-9 and TRBJ1-6): DTGVSQNPRHKITKRGQNVTFRCDPISEHNRLYWYRQTLGQGPEFLTYFQNEAQLEKSRLLSDRFSAERPKGSFSTLEIQRTEQGDSAMYLCASSSPEDRQNSPLHFGNGTRLTVT.

This clone was recorded a few times. The chain carries TRBV6-5 and TRBJ1-2; 8 positions match TRBD1. With V trimmed by 5 bases and J by 4 bases, 6 bases remained unmatched. Germline CDR1 and CDR2: MNHEY and SVGAGI. CDR3 size: 14 residues. The CDR3 reads CASSRQGKTYGYTF. DNA for the CDR3: TGTGCCAGCAGTAGACAGGGGAAGACCTATGGCTACACCTTC.

The chain employs TRBV2 and TRBJ1-6; D is ambiguous. The CDR3 totals 12 residues. V lost 4 bases to trimming and J lost 9 bases, with 7 bases between them. CDR1 SNHLY and CDR2 FYNNEI come from the germline V gene. The DNA for the CDR3 is TGTGCCAGCAGTGTGGTCAGTTCACCCCTCCACTTT. This codes for CASSVVSSPLHF. The full variable domain, rest sourced from reference TRBV2 and TRBJ1-6, is EPEVTQTPSHQVTQMGQEVILRCVPISNHLYFYWYRQILGQKVEFLVSFYNNEISEKSEIFDDQFSVERPDGSNFTLKIRSTKLEDSAMYFCASSVVSSPLHFGNGTRLTVT.

The rearrangement uses TRBV24-1 and TRBJ2-2; D call uncertain. The CDR3 runs to 18 residues. V was pared by 9 bases and J by 9 bases, with 31 bases between. CDR1 and CDR2 (germline): KGHDR, SFDVKD. CDR3 residues: CATCKGNSKRQKTWELFF. CDR3 coding DNA: TGTGCCACCTGTAAGGGAAACTCGAAGAGACAAAAGACCTGGGAGCTGTTTTTT.

The sample holds a few counts of this clone. V gene TRBV19 combines with J gene TRBJ1-5; TRBD1 matches at 8 bases. CDR3 length: 15 amino acids. Germline CDR1 reads LNHDA; CDR2 reads SQIVND (reference sequence). V was clipped by 5 bases and J by 3 bases; unmatched bases: 6. The CDR3 nucleotides are TGTGCCAGTAGTGGGACAGGCACGCCCAATCAGCCCCAGCATTTT. Its protein is CASSGTGTPNQPQHF.

The chain employs TRBV7-3 and TRBJ2-2; TRBD1 matches 12 bases. Trimming took 5 bases from V and 7 from J; bases not matched to a gene: 5. Germline V gene data show CDR1 as SGHTA and CDR2 as FQGTGA. The CDR3 sequence is 15 residues long. CDR3 nucleotides: TGTGCCAGCAGCAAGGGGACAGGGGGCTTCGGGGAGCTGTTTTTT. Its protein is CASSKGTGGFGELFF.

The V call is TRBV7-8, the J call TRBJ2-3; TRBD2 agrees at 10 bases. J was trimmed by 5 bases and V by 5 bases; bases with no gene match: 10. The CDR3 is 16 residues long. CDR1 is SGHVS, CDR2 FQNEAQ, per germline. The CDR3 here is CASSLRAGGHGDTQYF. The DNA for the CDR3 is TGTGCCAGCAGCCTAAGAGCGGGGGGGCATGGAGATACGCAGTATTTT.

This clone was detected only once. The V and J genes are TRBV6-2 or TRBV6-3 and TRBJ2-3; D unresolved. V dropped 0 bases and J dropped 4 bases, with 11 bases sitting between them. The CDR3 has 15 amino acids. Germline CDR1 and CDR2: MNHEY and SVGEGT. DNA of the CDR3: TGTGCCAGCAGTTACTCCATTCGACCCCCAGATACGCAGTATTTT. This encodes CASSYSIRPPDTQYF.

The rearrangement joins TRBV10-3 to TRBJ1-1; a weak D match, TRBD1 (5 bases). In germline, CDR1 is ENHRY, CDR2 SYGVKD. The CDR3 has 13 residues. The V end was cut by 6 bases, the J end by 3 bases, with 11 bases between. The CDR3 DNA reads as TGTGCCATCAGAGCCGACAGTTACACTGAAGCTTTCTTT. The encoded protein is CAIRADSYTEAFF.

In its sample, this clone was seen a few times. This chain uses TRBV4-2 with TRBJ1-2; perhaps TRBD1 as D (5 bases). The CDR3 is 16 amino acids. V shed 3 bases and J shed 0 bases, with 14 bases lying between them. Germline loops: CDR1 LGHNA, CDR2 YNFKEQ. The chain's CDR3 is CASSQGLRGANYGYTF. The DNA for the CDR3 is TGTGCCAGCAGCCAGGGACTACGAGGGGCTAACTATGGCTACACCTTC.

The V and J genes are TRBV5-1 and TRBJ1-2, with 9 bases matching TRBD1. V was pared by 4 bases and J by 1 base, with 5 bases of the junction left unmatched. The CDR3 extends over 15 amino acids. Germline V gene data show CDR1 as SGHRS and CDR2 as YFSETQ. The CDR3 protein is CASSPRTGDNYGYTF. As DNA, the CDR3 is TGCGCCAGCAGCCCACGGACAGGGGATAACTATGGCTACACCTTC.

The V gene is TRBV6-1, the J gene TRBJ2-7; 9 bases map to TRBD1. Germline lookup yields CDR1 MNHNS and CDR2 SASEGT. The CDR3 is 14 residues long. J was trimmed by 7 bases and V by 2 bases; bases with no gene match: 6. The CDR3 DNA reads as TGTGCCAGCAGTGAATTACAGGGGGCGGGGGAGCAGTACTTC. As protein: CASSELQGAGEQYF.

The chain carries TRBV5-1 and TRBJ1-1; maybe TRBD1 (5 bases). Germline values: CDR1 SGHRS, CDR2 YFSETQ. V was shortened by 0 bases and J by 1 base, with 7 bases between the two germline ends. This CDR3 region has 14 residues. The CDR3, as DNA: TGCGCCAGCAGCTTGGTTCAGGGGAACACTGAAGCTTTCTTT. Encoded protein: CASSLVQGNTEAFF.

The chain combines TRBV6-5 with TRBJ2-7; possible D gene TRBD2, 6 bases. CDR1 MNHEY and CDR2 SVGAGI come from the germline V gene. Trimming removed 11 bases from V and 0 bases from J, with 17 bases in between. The CDR3 sequence is 14 residues long. This CDR3 reads CAAERGTSSYEQYF. CDR3 DNA: TGTGCCGCTGAACGGGGGACCAGCTCCTACGAGCAGTACTTC.

J is TRBJ1-1 and V is TRBV6-5; D uncertain. The CDR3 spans 13 residues. The germline CDR1 and CDR2 sequences are MNHEY and SVGAGI. V was trimmed by 8 bases and J by 3 bases, leaving 13 bases between them. The CDR3 reads CASVIGPDTEAFF. The CDR3 DNA reads as TGTGCCAGCGTAATAGGGCCGGACACTGAAGCTTTCTTT.